This TCR beta chain was recorded in a study of response to subunit inactivated influenza vaccine. General study points: Each seasonal influenza vaccination, the authors suggested, recruits few new T cells.

TCRdb recomputed calls from the RT-PCR reads with MiXCR, one row per CDR3 protein. Of around 480,000 distinct CDR3 sequences detected, about 15% appear once; the ten largest clones hold less than 4%. This clonotype has only a few counts. Its antigen remains unknown. CDR3 size: 14 residues. Trimming removed 4 bases from V and 7 bases from J; junction bases left unmatched: 10. Germline V gives CDR1 SGHRS, CDR2 YFSETQ. The source material was CD4+ T cells sorted from PBMCs, sampled less than 30 months after vaccination. The chain combines TRBV5-1 with TRBJ2-5; 7 bases line up with TRBD2. The source is a man aged 45-69 years who received an inactivated influenza vaccine. CDR3 sequence (DNA): TGCGCCAGCAGCGGGGCGGCGGGAGATTGGACCCAGTACTTC. Protein: CASSGAAGDWTQYF.